Shown below are 6 T cell receptor beta chains from a single sample sequenced in a study of T cell changes during pregnancy in multiple sclerosis. Assay used: immunoSEQ multiplex PCR; TCRdb lists only in-frame clones, some missing. Here the sample spans 90,000 to 120,000 clones, almost 95% being singletons. Sequencing used peripheral blood, obtained before pregnancy. Every receptor here comes from a female donor with multiple sclerosis, enrolled in a pregnancy study.

This chain uses TRBV7-9 with TRBJ2-1; 11 nucleotides align to TRBD2. Germline CDR1 and CDR2: SEHNR and FQNEAQ (reference sequence). The CDR3 spans 17 residues. With V trimmed by 5 bases and J by 4 bases, 10 bases remained unmatched. CDR3 sequence reads: CASSKPGLAEGYNEQFF. The DNA of the CDR3 is TGTGCCAGCAGCAAGCCGGGACTAGCGGAGGGTTACAATGAGCAGTTCTTC.

This clone has a single count. This chain uses TRBV11-2 with TRBJ2-5, with TRBD1 matching over 7 bases. The CDR3 contains 14 residues. V shed 6 bases, J shed 4 bases, and the junction held 8 bases outside the gene matches. Germline CDR1 is SGHAT and CDR2 is FQNNGV. The CDR3 DNA sequence: TGTGCCAGCAGTCTTGACAGGGTCCCAGAGACCCAGTACTTC. Translating gives CASSLDRVPETQYF.

This clone was counted between two and nine times. The V and J genes are TRBV5-1 and TRBJ1-2, with D uncertain. The germline V gene encodes CDR1 SGHRS and CDR2 YFSETQ. The CDR3 totals 14 residues. The V and J ends lost 0 bases and 4 bases respectively, with 10 bases between them. The CDR3 protein is CASSLEAGSYGYTF. The CDR3, as DNA: TGCGCCAGCAGCTTGGAAGCGGGTAGCTATGGCTACACCTTC.

The chain recombines TRBV5-4 with TRBJ2-7; 8 nucleotides match TRBD2. With V trimmed by 4 bases and J by 7 bases, 13 bases remained unmatched. The germline CDR1 and CDR2 sequences are SGHNT and YYREEE (reference sequence). CDR3 size: 15 residues. The CDR3 protein is CASSIKRELWDEQYF. In DNA form, the CDR3 reads TGTGCCAGCAGCATTAAGCGGGAGTTGTGGGATGAGCAGTACTTC.

V is TRBV19 and J is TRBJ2-3, with no clear D. In germline, CDR1 is LNHDA, CDR2 SQIVND (reference sequence). The CDR3 is 15 amino acids. The V end lost 4 bases, the J end lost 2 bases, and 13 bases lay between the germline ends. CDR3 in DNA: TGTGCCAGTAGTACCCGACTGGCCCCCACAGATACGCAGTATTTT. This codes for CASSTRLAPTDTQYF.

This chain uses TRBV5-1 with TRBJ2-3; TRBD1 matches 9 bases. The J segment lost 4 bases and the V segment lost 2 bases, leaving 5 bases of the junction unmatched. CDR3 length: 15 amino acids. Germline V gives CDR1 SGHRS, CDR2 YFSETQ. CDR3: CASSLTGTGSDTQYF. The CDR3 region has the DNA TGCGCCAGCAGCTTAACCGGGACAGGGTCAGATACGCAGTATTTT.